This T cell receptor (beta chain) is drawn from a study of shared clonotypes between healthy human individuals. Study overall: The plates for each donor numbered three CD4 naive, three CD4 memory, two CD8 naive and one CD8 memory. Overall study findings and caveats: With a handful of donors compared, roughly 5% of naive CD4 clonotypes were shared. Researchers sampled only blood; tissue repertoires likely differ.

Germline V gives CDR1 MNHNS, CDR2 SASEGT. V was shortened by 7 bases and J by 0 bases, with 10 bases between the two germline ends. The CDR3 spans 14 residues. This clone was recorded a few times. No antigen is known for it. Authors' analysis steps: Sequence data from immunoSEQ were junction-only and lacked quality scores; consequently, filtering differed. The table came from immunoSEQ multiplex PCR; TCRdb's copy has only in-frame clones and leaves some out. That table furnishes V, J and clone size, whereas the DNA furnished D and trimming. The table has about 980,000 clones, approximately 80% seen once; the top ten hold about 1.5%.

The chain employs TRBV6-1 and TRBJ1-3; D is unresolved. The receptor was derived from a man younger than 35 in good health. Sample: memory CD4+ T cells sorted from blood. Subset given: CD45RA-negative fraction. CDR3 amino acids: CASIIGLSGNTIYF. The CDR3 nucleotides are TGTGCCAGCATCATCGGGCTCTCTGGAAACACCATATATTTT.